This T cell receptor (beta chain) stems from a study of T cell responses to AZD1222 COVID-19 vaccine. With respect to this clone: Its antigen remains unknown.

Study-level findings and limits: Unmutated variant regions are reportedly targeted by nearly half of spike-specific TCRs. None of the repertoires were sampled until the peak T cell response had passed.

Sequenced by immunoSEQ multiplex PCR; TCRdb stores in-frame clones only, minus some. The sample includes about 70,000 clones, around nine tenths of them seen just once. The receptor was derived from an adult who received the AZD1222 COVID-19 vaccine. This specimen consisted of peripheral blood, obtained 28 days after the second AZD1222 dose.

CDR3 amino acids: CASSRVGGPDTGELFF. DNA of the CDR3: TGTGCCAGCAGCCGCGTGGGGGGGCCTGACACCGGGGAGCTGTTTTTT. This sequence joins TRBV7-9 and TRBJ2-2; possible D gene TRBD2, 7 bases. Deletions cut 5 bases from V and 3 bases from J, with 16 bases between. Germline V CDR1 and CDR2: SEHNR, FQNEAQ (reference sequence). The CDR3 runs 16 residues.